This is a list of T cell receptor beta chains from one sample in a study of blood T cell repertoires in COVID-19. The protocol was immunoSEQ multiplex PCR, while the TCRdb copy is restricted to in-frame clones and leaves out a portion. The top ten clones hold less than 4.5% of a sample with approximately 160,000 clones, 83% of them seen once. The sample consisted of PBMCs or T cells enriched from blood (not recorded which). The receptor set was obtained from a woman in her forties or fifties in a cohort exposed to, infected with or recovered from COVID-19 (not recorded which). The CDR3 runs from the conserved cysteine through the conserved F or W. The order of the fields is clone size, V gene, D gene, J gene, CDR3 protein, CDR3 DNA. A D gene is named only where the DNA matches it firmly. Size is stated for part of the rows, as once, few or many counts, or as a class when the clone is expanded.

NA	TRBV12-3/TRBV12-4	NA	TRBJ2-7	CASSPGRYEQYF	TGTGCCAGCAGTCCCGGGAGATACGAGCAGTACTTC
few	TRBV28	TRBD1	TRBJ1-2	CASTTTGTGRRYTF	TGTGCCAGCACCACAACCGGGACAGGGAGGCGCTACACCTTC
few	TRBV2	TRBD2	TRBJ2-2	CASSGPGLVNTGELFF	TGTGCCAGCAGTGGACCGGGACTAGTGAACACCGGGGAGCTGTTTTTT
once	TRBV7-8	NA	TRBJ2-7	CASSPEVLLSYEQYF	TGTGCCAGCAGCCCAGAGGTCTTACTCTCCTACGAGCAGTACTTC
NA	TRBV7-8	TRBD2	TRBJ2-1	CASSIQAGDEQFF	TGTGCCAGCAGCATTCAAGCGGGAGACGAGCAGTTCTTC
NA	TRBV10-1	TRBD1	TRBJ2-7	CASSGQGEQYF	TGCGCCAGCAGTGGACAGGGTGAGCAGTACTTC
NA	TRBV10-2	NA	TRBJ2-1	CASSFFGGNEQFF	TGCGCCAGCAGCTTTTTCGGAGGCAATGAGCAGTTCTTC
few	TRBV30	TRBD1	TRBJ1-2	CAWSTGGGTPNGYTF	TGTGCCTGGAGTACAGGGGGCGGAACCCCCAATGGCTACACCTTC
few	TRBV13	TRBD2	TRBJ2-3	CASSLELAGVSGTDTQYF	TGTGCCAGCAGCTTAGAACTAGCGGGAGTTTCTGGCACAGATACGCAGTATTTT
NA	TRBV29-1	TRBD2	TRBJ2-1	CSVSGGSAGNEQFF	TGCAGCGTTAGTGGCGGGAGCGCGGGCAATGAGCAGTTCTTC
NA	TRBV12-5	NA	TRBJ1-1	CASGLDSEAEAFF	TGTGCTAGTGGTTTGGATTCGGAGGCTGAAGCTTTCTTT
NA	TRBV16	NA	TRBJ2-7	CASSQAPGSYEQYF	TGTGCCAGCAGCCAAGCTCCGGGATCCTACGAGCAGTACTTC
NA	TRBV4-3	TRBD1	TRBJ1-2	CASSQATGDYGYTF	TGCGCCAGCAGCCAAGCCACAGGGGACTATGGCTACACCTTC
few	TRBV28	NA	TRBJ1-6	CASQSRTASSYNSPLHF	TGTGCCAGCCAATCCAGGACAGCGAGCTCCTATAATTCACCCCTCCACTTT
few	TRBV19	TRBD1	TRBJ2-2	CASRYRGRGGDTGELFF	TGTGCCAGTAGATACAGGGGTCGCGGTGGGGACACCGGGGAGCTGTTTTTT
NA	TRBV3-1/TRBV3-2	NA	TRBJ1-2	CASSPGTALHGYTF	TGTGCCAGCAGCCCAGGGACTGCCCTCCATGGCTACACCTTC
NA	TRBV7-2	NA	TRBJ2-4	CASSPQATLAKNIQYF	TGTGCCAGCAGCCCTCAGGCGACACTAGCCAAAAACATTCAGTACTTC
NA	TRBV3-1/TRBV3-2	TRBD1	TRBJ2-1	CASSQRTGRNEQFF	TGTGCCAGCAGCCAGAGGACAGGGCGCAATGAGCAGTTCTTC
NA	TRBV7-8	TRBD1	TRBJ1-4	CASSSRTGFNEKLFF	TGTGCCAGCAGCTCGAGGACAGGTTTTAATGAAAAACTGTTTTTT
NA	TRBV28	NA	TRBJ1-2	CALGGGQGYTF	TGTGCTCTCGGCGGGGGGCAGGGCTACACCTTC
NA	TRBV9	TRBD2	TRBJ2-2	CASSVGALADTGELFF	TGTGCCAGCAGCGTAGGAGCACTAGCGGACACCGGGGAGCTGTTTTTT
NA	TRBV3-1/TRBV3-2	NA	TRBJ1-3	CASSLVGNTIYF	TGTGCCAGCAGTCTTGTGGGAAACACCATATATTTT
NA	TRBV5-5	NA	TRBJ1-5	CASSLANQPQHF	TGTGCCAGCAGCTTGGCTAATCAGCCCCAGCATTTT
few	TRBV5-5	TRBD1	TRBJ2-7	CASSLQGPFDYEQYF	TGTGCCAGCAGCTTACAGGGGCCGTTTGACTACGAGCAGTACTTC
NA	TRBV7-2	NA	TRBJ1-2	CASSPRQLYGYTF	TGTGCCAGCAGCCCCCGACAGCTCTATGGCTACACCTTC
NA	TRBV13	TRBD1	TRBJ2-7	CASSLNLGDRAYEQYF	TGTGCCAGCAGCTTAAATTTAGGAGACAGGGCGTACGAGCAGTACTTC
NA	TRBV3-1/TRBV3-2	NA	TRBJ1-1	CASSQWASAGSTEAFF	TGTGCCAGCAGCCAATGGGCCTCAGCGGGGAGCACTGAAGCTTTCTTT
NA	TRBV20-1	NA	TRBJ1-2	CSASFGMNYGYTF	TGCAGTGCTAGTTTCGGGATGAACTATGGCTACACCTTC
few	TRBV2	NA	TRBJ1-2	CASSEARQAEGYTF	TGTGCCAGCAGTGAAGCCCGACAGGCTGAGGGCTACACCTTC
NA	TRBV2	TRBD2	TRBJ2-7	CASSEGAGVASGIDEQYF	TGTGCCAGCAGTGAGGGGGCCGGAGTGGCTAGCGGGATTGACGAGCAGTACTTC
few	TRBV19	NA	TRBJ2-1	CASSINRERNNEQFF	TGTGCCAGTAGTATTAATCGGGAGAGGAACAATGAGCAGTTCTTC
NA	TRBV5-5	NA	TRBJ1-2	CASSLGLSEIYGYTF	TGTGCCAGCAGCCTGGGGTTAAGCGAAATTTATGGCTACACCTTC
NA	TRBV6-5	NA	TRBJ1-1	CASSYEGGWDTEAFF	TGTGCCAGCAGTTACGAAGGGGGTTGGGACACTGAAGCTTTCTTT
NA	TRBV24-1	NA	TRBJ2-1	CATRPPQGSVNEQFF	TGTGCCACCAGGCCTCCTCAGGGGAGTGTCAATGAGCAGTTCTTC
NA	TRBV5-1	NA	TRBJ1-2	CASTLGTDSNYGYTF	TGCGCCAGCACCTTGGGAACAGACAGTAACTATGGCTACACCTTC
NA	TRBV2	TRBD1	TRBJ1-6	CASNALQGSSPLHF	TGTGCCAGCAACGCCTTACAGGGGAGTTCACCCCTCCACTTT
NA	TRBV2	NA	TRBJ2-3	CASRRTYGTDTQYF	TGTGCCAGCAGGAGGACATACGGCACAGATACGCAGTATTTT
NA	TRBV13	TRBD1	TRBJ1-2	CASSFDRDYGYTF	TGTGCCAGCAGCTTCGACAGGGACTATGGCTACACCTTC
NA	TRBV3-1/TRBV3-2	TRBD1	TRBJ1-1	CASSPTGVIFSSTEAFF	TGTGCCAGCAGTCCGACAGGGGTAATATTTTCTAGCACTGAAGCTTTCTTT
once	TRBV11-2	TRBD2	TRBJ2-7	CASSLQTASGLDEQYF	TGTGCCAGCAGCTTACAGACGGCTAGCGGCTTAGACGAGCAGTACTTC
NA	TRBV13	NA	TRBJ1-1	CASMGRDNPWSEAFF	TGTGCCAGCATGGGGAGGGACAACCCGTGGTCTGAAGCTTTCTTT
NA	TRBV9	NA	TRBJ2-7	CASSPEQPAAREQYF	TGTGCCAGCAGCCCCGAACAGCCGGCCGCGCGCGAGCAGTACTTC
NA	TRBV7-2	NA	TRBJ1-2	CASRAFFQGSYGYTF	TGTGCCAGCAGAGCCTTTTTCCAGGGGTCGTATGGCTACACCTTC
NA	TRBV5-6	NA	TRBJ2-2	CASSPGLGGGELFF	TGTGCCAGCAGCCCCGGACTAGGGGGCGGGGAGCTGTTTTTT
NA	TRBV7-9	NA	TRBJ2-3	CASSSLLERTTDTQYF	TGTGCCAGCAGCTCCTTGCTGGAGCGGACCACAGATACGCAGTATTTT
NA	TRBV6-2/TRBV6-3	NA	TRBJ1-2	CASGLKIYGYTF	TGTGCCAGCGGCCTTAAAATCTATGGCTACACCTTC
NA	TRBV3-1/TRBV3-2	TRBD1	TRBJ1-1	CASSQGMTGLRSEAFF	TGTGCCAGCAGCCAGGGCATGACAGGGCTACGCTCTGAAGCTTTCTTT
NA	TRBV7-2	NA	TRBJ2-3	CASSFGLPSTDTQYF	TGTGCCAGCAGCTTCGGACTACCGAGCACAGATACGCAGTATTTT
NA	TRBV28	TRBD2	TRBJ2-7	CASSPSGGSEQYF	TGTGCCAGCAGTCCATCGGGCGGGAGCGAGCAGTACTTC